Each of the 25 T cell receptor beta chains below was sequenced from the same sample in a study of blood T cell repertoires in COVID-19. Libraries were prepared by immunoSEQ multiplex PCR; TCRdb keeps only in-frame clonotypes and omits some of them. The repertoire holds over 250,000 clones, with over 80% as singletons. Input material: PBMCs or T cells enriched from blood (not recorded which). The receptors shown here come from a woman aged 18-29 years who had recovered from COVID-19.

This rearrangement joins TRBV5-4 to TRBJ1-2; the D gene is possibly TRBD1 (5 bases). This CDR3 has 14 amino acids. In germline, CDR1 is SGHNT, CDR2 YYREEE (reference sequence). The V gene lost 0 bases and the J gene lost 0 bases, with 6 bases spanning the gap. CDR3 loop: CASSLGQPNYGYTF. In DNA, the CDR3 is TGTGCCAGCAGCTTGGGACAGCCTAACTATGGCTACACCTTC. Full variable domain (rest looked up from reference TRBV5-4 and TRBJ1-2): ETGVTQSPTHLIKTRGQQVTLRCSSQSGHNTVSWYQQALGQGPQFIFQYYREEENGRGNFPPRFSGLQFPNYSSELNVNALELDDSALYLCASSLGQPNYGYTFGSGTRLTVV.

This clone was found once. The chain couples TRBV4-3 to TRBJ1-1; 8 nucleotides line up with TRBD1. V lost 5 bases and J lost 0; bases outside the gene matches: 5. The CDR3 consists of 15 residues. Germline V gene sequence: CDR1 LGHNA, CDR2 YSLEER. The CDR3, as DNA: TGCGCCAGCAGCGAAAGGACAGGGCTGAACACTGAAGCTTTCTTT. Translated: CASSERTGLNTEAFF.

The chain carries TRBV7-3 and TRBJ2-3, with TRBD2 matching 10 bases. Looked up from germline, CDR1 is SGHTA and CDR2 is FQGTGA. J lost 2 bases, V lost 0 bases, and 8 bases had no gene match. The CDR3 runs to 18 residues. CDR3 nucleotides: TGTGCCAGCAGCTTAACAGGGGCTAGCGGGGGCCTCACAGATACGCAGTATTTT. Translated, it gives CASSLTGASGGLTDTQYF. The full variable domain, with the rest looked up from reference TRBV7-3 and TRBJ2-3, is GAGVSQTPSNKVTEKGKYVELRCDPISGHTALYWYRQSLGQGPEFLIYFQGTGAADDSGLPNDRFFAVRPEGSVSTLKIQRTERGDSAVYLCASSLTGASGGLTDTQYFGPGTRLTVL.

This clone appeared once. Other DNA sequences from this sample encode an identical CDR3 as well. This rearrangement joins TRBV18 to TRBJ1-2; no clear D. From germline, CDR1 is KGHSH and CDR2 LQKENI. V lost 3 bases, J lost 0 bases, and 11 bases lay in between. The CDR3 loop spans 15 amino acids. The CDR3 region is CASSPVRDTNYGYTF. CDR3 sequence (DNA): TGTGCCAGCTCACCGGTTAGAGATACTAACTATGGCTACACCTTC.

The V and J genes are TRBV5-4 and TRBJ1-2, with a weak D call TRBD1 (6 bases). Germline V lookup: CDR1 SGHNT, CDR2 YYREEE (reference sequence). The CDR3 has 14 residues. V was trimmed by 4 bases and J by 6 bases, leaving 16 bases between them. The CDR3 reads CASSAGQRGDGYTF. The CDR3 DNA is TGTGCCAGCAGCGCAGGACAGCGAGGCGATGGCTACACCTTC.

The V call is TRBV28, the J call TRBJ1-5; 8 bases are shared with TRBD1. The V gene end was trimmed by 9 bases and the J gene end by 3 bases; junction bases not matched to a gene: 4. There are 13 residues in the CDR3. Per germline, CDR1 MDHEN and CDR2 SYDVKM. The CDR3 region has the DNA TGTGCCAGTTACAGGGGGAACAATCAGCCCCAGCATTTT. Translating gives CASYRGNNQPQHF.

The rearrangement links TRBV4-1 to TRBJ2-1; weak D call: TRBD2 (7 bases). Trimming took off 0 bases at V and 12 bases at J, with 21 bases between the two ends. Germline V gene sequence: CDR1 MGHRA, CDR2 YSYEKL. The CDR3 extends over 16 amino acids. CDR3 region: CASSQDKGGGRLVQFF. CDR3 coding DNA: TGCGCCAGCAGCCAAGATAAGGGGGGGGGACGTCTAGTGCAGTTCTTC.

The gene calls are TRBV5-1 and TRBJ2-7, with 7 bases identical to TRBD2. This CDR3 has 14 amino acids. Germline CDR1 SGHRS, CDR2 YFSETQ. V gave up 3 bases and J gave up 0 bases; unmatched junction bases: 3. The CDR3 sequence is CASSSGGSSYEQYF. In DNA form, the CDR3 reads TGCGCCAGCAGCTCCGGGGGGTCCTCCTACGAGCAGTACTTC. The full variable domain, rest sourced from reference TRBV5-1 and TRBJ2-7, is KAGVTQTPRYLIKTRGQQVTLSCSPISGHRSVSWYQQTPGQGLQFLFEYFSETQRNKGNFPGRFSGRQFSNSRSEMNVSTLELGDSALYLCASSSGGSSYEQYFGPGTRLTVT.

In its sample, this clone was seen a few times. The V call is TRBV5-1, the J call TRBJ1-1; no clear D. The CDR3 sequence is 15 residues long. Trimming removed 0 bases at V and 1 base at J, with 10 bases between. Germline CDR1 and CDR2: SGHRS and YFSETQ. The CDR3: CASSLGRAANTEAFF. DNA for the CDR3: TGCGCCAGCAGCTTGGGGAGAGCAGCGAACACTGAAGCTTTCTTT. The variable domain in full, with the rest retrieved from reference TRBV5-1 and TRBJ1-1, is KAGVTQTPRYLIKTRGQQVTLSCSPISGHRSVSWYQQTPGQGLQFLFEYFSETQRNKGNFPGRFSGRQFSNSRSEMNVSTLELGDSALYLCASSLGRAANTEAFFGQGTRLTVV.

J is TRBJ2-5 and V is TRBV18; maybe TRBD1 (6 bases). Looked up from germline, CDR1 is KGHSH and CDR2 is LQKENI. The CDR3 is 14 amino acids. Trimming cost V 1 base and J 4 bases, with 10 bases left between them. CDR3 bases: TGTGCCAGCTCACCACGGGGGCGGTCAGAGACCCAGTACTTC. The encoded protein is CASSPRGRSETQYF.

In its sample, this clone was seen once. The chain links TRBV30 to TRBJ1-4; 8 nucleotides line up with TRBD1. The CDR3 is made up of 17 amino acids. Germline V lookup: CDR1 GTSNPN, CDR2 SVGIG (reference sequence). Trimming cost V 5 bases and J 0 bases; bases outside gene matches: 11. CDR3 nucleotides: TGTGCCTGGGGGACAGGTGAAAACCATGCAACTAATGAAAAACTGTTTTTT. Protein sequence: CAWGTGENHATNEKLFF.

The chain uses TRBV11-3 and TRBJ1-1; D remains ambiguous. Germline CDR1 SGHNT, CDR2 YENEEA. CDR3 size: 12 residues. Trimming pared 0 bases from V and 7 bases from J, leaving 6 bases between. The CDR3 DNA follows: TGTGCCAGCAGCTTAGAAAGCGGTGAAGCTTTCTTT. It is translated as CASSLESGEAFF.

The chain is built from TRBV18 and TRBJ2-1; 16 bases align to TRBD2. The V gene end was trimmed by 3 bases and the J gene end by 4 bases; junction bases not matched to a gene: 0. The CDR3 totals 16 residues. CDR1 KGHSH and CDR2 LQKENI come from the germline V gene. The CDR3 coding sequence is TGTGCCAGCTCACCGGGACTAGCGGGGGGGTACAATGAGCAGTTCTTC. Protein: CASSPGLAGGYNEQFF.

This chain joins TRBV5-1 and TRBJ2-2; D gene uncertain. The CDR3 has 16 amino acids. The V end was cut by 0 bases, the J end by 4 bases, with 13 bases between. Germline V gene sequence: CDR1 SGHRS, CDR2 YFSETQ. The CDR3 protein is CASSLAVGSGTGELFF. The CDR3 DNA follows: TGCGCCAGCAGCTTGGCCGTTGGTTCCGGCACCGGGGAGCTGTTTTTT.

The CDR3 sequence is CASSHARDRVYGYTF. The CDR3 nucleotides are TGTGCCAGCAGCCATGCCCGGGACAGGGTCTATGGCTACACCTTC. The chain employs TRBV14 and TRBJ1-2; 9 bases line up with TRBD1. CDR3 length: 15 amino acids. Germline trimming cut 3 bases from V and 4 bases from J; bases unmatched to any gene: 6. Germline-derived CDR1 and CDR2 are SGHDN and FVKESK.

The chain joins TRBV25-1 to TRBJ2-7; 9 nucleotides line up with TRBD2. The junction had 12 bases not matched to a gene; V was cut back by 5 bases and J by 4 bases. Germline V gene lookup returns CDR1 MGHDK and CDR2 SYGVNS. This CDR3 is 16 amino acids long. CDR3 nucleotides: TGTGCCAGCAGTCCACGCGGGAGGGGTGTGGGATACGAGCAGTACTTC. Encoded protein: CASSPRGRGVGYEQYF.

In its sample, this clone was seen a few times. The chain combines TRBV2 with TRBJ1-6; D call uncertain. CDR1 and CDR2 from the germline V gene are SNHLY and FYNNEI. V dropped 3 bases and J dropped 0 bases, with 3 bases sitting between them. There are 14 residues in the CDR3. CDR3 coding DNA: TGTGCCAGCAGTGAGAGCTCCTATAATTCACCCCTCCACTTT. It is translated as CASSESSYNSPLHF. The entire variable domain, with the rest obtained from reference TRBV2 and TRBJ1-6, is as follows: EPEVTQTPSHQVTQMGQEVILRCVPISNHLYFYWYRQILGQKVEFLVSFYNNEISEKSEIFDDQFSVERPDGSNFTLKIRSTKLEDSAMYFCASSESSYNSPLHFGNGTRLTVT.

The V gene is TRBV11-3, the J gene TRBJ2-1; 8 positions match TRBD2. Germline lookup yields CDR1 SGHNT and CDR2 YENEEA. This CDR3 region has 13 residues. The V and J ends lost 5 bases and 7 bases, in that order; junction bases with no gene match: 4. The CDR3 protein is CASSQGLGNEQFF. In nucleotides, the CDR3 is TGTGCCAGCAGCCAGGGACTAGGGAATGAGCAGTTCTTC.

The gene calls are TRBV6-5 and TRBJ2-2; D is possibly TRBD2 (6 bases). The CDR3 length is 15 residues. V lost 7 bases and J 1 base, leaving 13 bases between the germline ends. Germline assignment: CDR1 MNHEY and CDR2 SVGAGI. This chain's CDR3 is CASKGPAGNTGELFF. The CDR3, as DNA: TGTGCCAGCAAGGGTCCAGCGGGGAACACCGGGGAGCTGTTTTTT.

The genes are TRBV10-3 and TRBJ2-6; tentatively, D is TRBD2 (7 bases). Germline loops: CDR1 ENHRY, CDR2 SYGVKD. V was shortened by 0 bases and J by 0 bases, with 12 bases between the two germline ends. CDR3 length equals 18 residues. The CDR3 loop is CAISESRGGDSGANVLTF. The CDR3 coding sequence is TGTGCCATCAGTGAGTCCAGGGGAGGGGACTCTGGGGCCAACGTCCTGACTTTC.

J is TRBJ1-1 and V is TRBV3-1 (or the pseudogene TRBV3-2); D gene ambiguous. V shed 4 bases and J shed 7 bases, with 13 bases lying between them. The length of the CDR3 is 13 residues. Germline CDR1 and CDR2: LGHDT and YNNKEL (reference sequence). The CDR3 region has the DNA TGTGCCAGCAGCCCAAACCCCGGGGATGAAGCTTTCTTT. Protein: CASSPNPGDEAFF.

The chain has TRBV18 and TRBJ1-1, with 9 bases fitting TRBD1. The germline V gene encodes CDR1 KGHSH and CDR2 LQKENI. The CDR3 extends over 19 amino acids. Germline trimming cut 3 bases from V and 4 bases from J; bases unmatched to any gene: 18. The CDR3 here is CASSPRALQGASGSTEAFF. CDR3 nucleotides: TGTGCCAGCTCACCGAGGGCCCTACAGGGGGCCAGCGGGAGCACTGAAGCTTTCTTT.

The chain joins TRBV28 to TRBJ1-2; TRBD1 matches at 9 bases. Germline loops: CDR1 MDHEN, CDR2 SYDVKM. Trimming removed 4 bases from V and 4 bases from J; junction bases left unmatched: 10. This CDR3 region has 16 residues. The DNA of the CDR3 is TGTGCCAGCAGTTCCGGGACAGGGAGCAGCAGCTATGGCTACACCTTC. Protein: CASSSGTGSSSYGYTF.

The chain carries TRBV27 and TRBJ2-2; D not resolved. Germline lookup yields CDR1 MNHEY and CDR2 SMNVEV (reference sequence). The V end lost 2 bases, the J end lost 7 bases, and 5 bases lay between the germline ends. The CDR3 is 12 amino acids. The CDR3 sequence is CASSLGIGELFF. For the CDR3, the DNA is TGTGCCAGCAGTTTAGGCATCGGGGAGCTGTTTTTT.

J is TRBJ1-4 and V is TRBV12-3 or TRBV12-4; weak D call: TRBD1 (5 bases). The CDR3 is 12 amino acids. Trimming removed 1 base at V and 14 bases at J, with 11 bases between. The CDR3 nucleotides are TGTGCCAGCAGTTTAGTGGGCGGGGGGCTGTTTTTT. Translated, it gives CASSLVGGGLFF.